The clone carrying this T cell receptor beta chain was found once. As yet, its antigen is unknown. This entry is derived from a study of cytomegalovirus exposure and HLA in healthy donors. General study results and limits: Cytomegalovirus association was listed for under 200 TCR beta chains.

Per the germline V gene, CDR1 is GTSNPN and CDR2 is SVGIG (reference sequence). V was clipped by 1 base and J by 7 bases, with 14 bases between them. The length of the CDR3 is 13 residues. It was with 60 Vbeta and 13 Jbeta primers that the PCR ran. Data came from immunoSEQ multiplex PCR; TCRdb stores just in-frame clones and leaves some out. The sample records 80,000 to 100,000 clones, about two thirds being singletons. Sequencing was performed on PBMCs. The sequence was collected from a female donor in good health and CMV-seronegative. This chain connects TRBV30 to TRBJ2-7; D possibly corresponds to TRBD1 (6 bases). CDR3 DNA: TGTGCCTGGAGTGGGGGCTACAGGGTTGAGCAGTACTTC. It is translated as CAWSGGYRVEQYF.